This T cell receptor (beta chain) was sequenced in a study of shared clonotypes between healthy human individuals (dated by TCRdb to between 2020 and 2021). Looking at the study overall: The cohort included a few men and a couple of women between 18 and 49 years of age. To estimate repertoire size and how much clonotypes are shared between individuals, the study performed deep sequencing of blood TCR repertoires from a handful of healthy adults. Per donor, leukapheresis produced somewhere between about 0.9 and 10 billion PBMCs. Libraries were prepared and TCR repertoires were sequenced by different laboratories using diverse techniques, in order to increase sequencing depth and limit assay-specific biases. Paper-wide results and their limitations: The small number of donors limited the genetic and exposure-history diversity represented. Sampling was restricted to blood, and TCR repertoires in tissues likely differ from the TCR repertoires found in blood. Pairwise subsampling indicated that sequencing depth was expected to affect the degree of clonotype sharing among donors.

Using the deep immunoSEQ assay, TCR CDR3 regions were amplified from genomic DNA by multiplex PCR. Extracted genomic DNA from each cell subset was spread evenly across all wells of several immunoSEQ 96-well plates, with each plate serving as a replicate. Each replicate PCR for unsorted PBMC received 300 to 350 ng genomic DNA, equal to around 30,000 T cell genomes. Ten immunoSEQ deep assay plates were used to sequence the unsorted PBMC genomic DNA. Purified libraries were measured with a Qubit 3.0 fluorometer, size-checked on a Bioanalyzer 2100, and measured again with the KAPA Library Quantification kit. A separate single-read 150-cycle Illumina NextSeq 550 flow cell was used to sequence each immunoSEQ 96-well plate. The authors processed their data as follows. Because the immunoSEQ output held only junctional sequences and lacked quality scores, the filtering could not match the filtering applied to full-length reads. Sequences were annotated with PyIR, a Python wrapper for IgBLAST v1.9, using IMGT germline references to assign V/J genes and CDR3. Reads were removed for weak V/J assignments (E-value above 1e-6), missing CDR3, stop codons, out-of-frame junctions, or ambiguous translated residues. V3J clonotypes were defined as sequences sharing the same inferred V gene, J gene, and CDR3 amino acid sequence. Percentage overlap between repertoires was computed as shared unique clonotypes divided by the size of the smaller repertoire. Three approaches were used to assess repertoire richness: RTK rarefaction, the Chao1 estimator, and Recon v2.1 estimates of unobserved clonotypes. TCRdb took this table from immuneACCESS and kept in-frame rearrangements with V and J called. Such tables lack part of the clones; where checked against another copy, unresolved V genes explain under half of the gap, and the rest is unexplained. Clonal size and the V and J genes are those of that table, whereas D and trimming came from the DNA. The sample table contains hundreds of thousands of clones; only one count was recorded for roughly three quarters of them. Together, the top ten hold around 13% of the sample.

V is cut by 0 bases and J by 1 base, and the space between the germline ends is 14 bases. The CDR3 runs 16 amino acids, cysteine and phenylalanine included. Solely the CDR3 DNA is kept, with 48 bases framed from the first base. Reading the germline V gene gives CDR1 SGHRS and CDR2 YFSETQ. Healthy HIV-negative adults with no recently reported acute infections or vaccinations were included as donors. Every donor was a Caucasian adult living in Nashville, Tennessee, USA. For unsorted samples, around 85 million PBMCs were counted, and genomic DNA was extracted using the QIAamp DNA Blood Mini kit. After blood collection by leukapheresis, PBMCs were isolated using Ficoll-Histopaque density gradient centrifugation and then cryopreserved in the vapor phase of liquid nitrogen. Concerning this clone: Its binding antigen is unknown. No base qualities exist here, and no much larger clone lies one base off it.

Sequencing was done on a sample of PBMCs. This receptor was taken from a middle-aged woman in good health. Some clones in this sample may be carry-over from other donors' samples. The chain uses TRBV5-1 and TRBJ2-7; the D gene is perhaps TRBD2, from 6 matching bases. The CDR3 region: CASSLGYSGKSYEQYF. The DNA is TGCGCCAGCAGCTTGGGGTATAGCGGAAAATCCTACGAGCAGTACTTC.